One TCR beta chain is described in this entry. The data are from a study of a mutant IDH1 vaccine in newly diagnosed glioma. The wider study: Among treated patients, around 60% were male and around 40% female, and mean age was about 40 years.

Some clones are missing from TCRdb's copy, which holds only in-frame ones; the method was immunoSEQ multiplex PCR. The sample includes 65,000 to 70,000 clones, about 83% of them seen just once. Regarding time point: baseline, week 1 (first vaccination visit). As for treatment: pre-vaccination baseline after standard-of-care therapy. Each astrocytoma in the donors was new, WHO grade 3 or 4, IDH1-mutant and ATRX-lost. This sample comprised peripheral blood mononuclear cells (PBMCs), obtained from a glioma patient treated with radiotherapy, temozolomide or both. The receptor was isolated from a woman younger than 30 with glioma. Some clones in this sample may be carry-over from other donors' samples.

The CDR3 protein is CASSSLAGGSNEQFF. CDR3 nucleotides: TGTGCCAGCAGCTCATTAGCGGGGGGATCAAATGAGCAGTTCTTC. V usage is TRBV7-7 and J usage is TRBJ2-1; 10 bases map to TRBD2. Losses at the gene ends were 4 bases for V and 7 bases for J; bases not matched to a gene: 7. The CDR3 totals 15 residues. In germline, CDR1 is SSHAT, CDR2 FNYEAQ (reference sequence). Combining the CDR3 with reference TRBV7-7 and TRBJ2-1 gives the whole variable domain GAGVSQSPRYKVTKRGQDVTLRCDPISSHATLYWYQQALGQGPEFLTYFNYEAQPDKSGLPSDRFSAERPEGSISTLTIQRTEQRDSAMYRCASSSLAGGSNEQFFGPGTRLTVL.